This entry concerns a single TCR beta chain. Germline CDR1 MGHDK, CDR2 SYGVNS. The CDR3 runs to 11 residues. V gave up 11 bases and J gave up 2 bases, with 10 bases separating them. Some clones are missing from TCRdb's copy, which holds only in-frame ones; the method was immunoSEQ multiplex PCR. Of around 2,000,000 clones in the sample, 90% to 95% are singletons; the top ten hold about 1.5%. The data stem from a study of shared clonotypes between healthy human individuals. As defined, naive CD8 cells were CD45RO-negative and positively selected for CCR7, with terminally differentiated effector memory CD45RA+ cells excluded.

Sample: naive CD8+ T cells from PBMCs. The sequence was obtained from a man aged 18 to 30 in good health. Some clones in this sample may be carry-over from other donors' samples. The chain combines TRBV25-1 with TRBJ2-7; D not certain. CDR3 residues: CAVSSAYEQYF. The CDR3 DNA is TGTGCCGTGTCCTCGGCCTACGAGCAGTACTTC.